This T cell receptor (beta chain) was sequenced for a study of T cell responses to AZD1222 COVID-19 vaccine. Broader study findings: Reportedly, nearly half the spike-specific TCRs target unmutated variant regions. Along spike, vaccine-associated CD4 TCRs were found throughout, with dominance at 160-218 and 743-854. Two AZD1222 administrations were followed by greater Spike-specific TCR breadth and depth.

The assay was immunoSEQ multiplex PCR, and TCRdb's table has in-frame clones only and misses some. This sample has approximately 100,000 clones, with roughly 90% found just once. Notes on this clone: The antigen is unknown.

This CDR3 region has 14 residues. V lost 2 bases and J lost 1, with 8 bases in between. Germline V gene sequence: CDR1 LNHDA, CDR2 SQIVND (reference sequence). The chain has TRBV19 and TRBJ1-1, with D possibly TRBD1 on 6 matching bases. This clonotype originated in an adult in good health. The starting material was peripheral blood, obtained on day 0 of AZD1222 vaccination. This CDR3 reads CASSILQGNTEAFF. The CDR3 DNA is TGTGCCAGTAGTATATTACAGGGGAACACTGAAGCTTTCTTT.